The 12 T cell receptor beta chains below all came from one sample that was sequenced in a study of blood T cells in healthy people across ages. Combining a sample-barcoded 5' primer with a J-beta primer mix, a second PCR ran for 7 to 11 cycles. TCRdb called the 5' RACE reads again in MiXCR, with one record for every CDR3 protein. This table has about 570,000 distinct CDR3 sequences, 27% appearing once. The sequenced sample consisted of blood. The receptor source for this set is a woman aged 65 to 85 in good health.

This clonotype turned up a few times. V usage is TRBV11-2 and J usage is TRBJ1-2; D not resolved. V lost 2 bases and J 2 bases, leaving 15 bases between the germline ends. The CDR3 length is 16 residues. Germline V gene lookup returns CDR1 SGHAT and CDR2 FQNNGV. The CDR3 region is CASSLLVGSSNYGYTF. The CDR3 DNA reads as TGTGCCAGCAGCTTACTAGTGGGCTCCTCCAACTATGGCTACACCTTC.

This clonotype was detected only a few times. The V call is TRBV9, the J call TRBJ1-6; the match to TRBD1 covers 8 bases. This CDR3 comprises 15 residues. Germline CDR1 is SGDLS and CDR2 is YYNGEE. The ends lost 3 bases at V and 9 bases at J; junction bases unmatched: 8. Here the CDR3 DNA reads TGTGCCAGCAGCGGGATCGACAGGGGAGGTTCACCCCTCCACTTT. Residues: CASSGIDRGGSPLHF.

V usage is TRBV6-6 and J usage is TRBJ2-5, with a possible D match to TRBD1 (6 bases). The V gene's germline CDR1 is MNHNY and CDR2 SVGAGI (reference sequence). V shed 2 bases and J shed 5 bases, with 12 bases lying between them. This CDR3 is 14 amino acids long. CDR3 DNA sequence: TGTGCCAGCAGTTACCTACAGGGCGGTGAGACCCAGTACTTC. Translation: CASSYLQGGETQYF.

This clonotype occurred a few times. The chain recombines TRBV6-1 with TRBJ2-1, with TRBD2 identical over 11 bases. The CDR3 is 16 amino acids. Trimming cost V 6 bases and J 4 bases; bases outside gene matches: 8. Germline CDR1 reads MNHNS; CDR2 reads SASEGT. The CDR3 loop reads CASSGKGTSGYNEQFF. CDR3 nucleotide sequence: TGTGCCAGCAGCGGCAAAGGGACTAGCGGTTACAATGAGCAGTTCTTC.

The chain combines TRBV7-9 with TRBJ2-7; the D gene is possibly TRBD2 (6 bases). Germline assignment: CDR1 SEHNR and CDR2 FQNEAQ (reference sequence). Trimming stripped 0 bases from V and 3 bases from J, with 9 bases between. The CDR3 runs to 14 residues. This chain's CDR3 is CASSLAGGVYEQYF. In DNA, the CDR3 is TGTGCCAGCAGCTTAGCGGGCGGGGTCTACGAGCAGTACTTC.

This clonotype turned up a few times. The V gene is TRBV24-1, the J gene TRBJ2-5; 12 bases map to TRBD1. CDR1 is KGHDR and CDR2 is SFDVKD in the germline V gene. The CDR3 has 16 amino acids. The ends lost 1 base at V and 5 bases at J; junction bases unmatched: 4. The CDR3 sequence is CATSDFGTGGRETQYF. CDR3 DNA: TGTGCCACCAGTGATTTTGGGACAGGGGGCCGGGAGACCCAGTACTTC.

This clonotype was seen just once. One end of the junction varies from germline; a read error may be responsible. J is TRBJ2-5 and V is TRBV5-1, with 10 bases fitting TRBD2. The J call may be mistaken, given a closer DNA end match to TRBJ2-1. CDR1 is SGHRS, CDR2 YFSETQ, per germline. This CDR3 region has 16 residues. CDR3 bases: TGCGCCAACAGCTTGGCGAAAGCTAGCGGGGGTCATGAGCAGTTCTTC. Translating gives CANSLAKASGGHEQFF.

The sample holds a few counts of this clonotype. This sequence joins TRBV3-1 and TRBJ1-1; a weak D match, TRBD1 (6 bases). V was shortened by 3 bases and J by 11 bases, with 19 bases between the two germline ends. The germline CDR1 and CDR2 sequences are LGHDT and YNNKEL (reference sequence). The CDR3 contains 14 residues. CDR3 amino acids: CASSQADRPGGAFF. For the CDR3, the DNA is TGTGCCAGCAGCCAGGCAGACAGGCCCGGAGGCGCTTTCTTT.

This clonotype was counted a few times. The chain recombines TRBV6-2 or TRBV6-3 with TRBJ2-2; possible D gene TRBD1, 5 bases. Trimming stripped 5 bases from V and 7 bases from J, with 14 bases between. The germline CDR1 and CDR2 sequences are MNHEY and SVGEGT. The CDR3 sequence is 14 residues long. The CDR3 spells CASSTTGSGGELFF. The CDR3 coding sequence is TGTGCCAGCAGTACTACAGGTTCTGGCGGGGAGCTGTTTTTT.

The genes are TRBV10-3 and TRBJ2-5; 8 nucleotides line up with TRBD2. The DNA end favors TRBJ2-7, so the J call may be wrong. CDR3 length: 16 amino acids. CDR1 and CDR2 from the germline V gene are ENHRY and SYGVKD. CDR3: CAIRPSGGGSSYEQYF. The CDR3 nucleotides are TGTGCCATCAGACCGAGCGGCGGGGGGTCATCCTACGAGCAGTACTTC.

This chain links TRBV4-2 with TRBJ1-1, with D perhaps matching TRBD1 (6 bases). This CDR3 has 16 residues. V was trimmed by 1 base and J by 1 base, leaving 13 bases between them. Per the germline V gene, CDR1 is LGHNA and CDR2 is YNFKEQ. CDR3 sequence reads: CASSQVGGATNTEAFF. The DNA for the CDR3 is TGTGCCAGCAGCCAAGTTGGGGGGGCGACGAACACTGAAGCTTTCTTT.

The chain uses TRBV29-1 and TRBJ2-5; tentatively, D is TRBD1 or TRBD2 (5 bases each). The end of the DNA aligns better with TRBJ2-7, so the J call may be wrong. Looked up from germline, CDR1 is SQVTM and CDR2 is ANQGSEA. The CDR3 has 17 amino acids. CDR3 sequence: CSVEETSPRGENYEQYF. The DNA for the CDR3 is TGCAGCGTTGAAGAGACCTCTCCTAGGGGAGAAAACTACGAGCAGTACTTC.